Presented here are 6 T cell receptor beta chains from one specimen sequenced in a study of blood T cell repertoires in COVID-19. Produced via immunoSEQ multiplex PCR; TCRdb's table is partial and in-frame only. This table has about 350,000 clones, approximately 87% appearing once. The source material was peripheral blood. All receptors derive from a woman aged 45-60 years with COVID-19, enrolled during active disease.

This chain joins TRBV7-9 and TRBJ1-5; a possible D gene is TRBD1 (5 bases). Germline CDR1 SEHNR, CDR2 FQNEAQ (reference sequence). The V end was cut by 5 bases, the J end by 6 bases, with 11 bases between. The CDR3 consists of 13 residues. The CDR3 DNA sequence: TGTGCCAGCAGCGCCATTCAGGGTCAGCCCCAGCATTTT. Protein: CASSAIQGQPQHF.

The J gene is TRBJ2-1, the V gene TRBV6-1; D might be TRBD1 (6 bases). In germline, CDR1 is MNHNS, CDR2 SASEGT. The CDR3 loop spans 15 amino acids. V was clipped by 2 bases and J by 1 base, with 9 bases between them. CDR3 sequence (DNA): TGTGCCAGCAGTGAACAGGGGAAGTCCTACAATGAGCAGTTCTTC. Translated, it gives CASSEQGKSYNEQFF.

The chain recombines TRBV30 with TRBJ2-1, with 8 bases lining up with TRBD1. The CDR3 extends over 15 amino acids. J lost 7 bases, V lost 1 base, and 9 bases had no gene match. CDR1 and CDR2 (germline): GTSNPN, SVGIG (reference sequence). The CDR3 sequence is CAWSALWTGRNEQFF. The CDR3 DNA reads TGTGCCTGGAGTGCCTTATGGACAGGGAGGAATGAGCAGTTCTTC.

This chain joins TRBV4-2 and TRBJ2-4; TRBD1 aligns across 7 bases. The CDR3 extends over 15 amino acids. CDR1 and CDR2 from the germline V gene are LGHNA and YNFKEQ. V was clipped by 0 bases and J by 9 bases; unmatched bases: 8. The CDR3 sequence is CASSQDAGQAGIQYF. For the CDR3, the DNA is TGTGCCAGCAGCCAAGACGCAGGACAGGCGGGCATTCAGTACTTC.

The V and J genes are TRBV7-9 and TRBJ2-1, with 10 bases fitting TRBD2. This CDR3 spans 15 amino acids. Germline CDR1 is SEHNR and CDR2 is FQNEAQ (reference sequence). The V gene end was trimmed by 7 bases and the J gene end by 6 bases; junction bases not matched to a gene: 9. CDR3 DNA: TGTGCCAGCAACCTAGCGCTAGCGGGAGTCAATGAGCAGTTCTTC. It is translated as CASNLALAGVNEQFF.

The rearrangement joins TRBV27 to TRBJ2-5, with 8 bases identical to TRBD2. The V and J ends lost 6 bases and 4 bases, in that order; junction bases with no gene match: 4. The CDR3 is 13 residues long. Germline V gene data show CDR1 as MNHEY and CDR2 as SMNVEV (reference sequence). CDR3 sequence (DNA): TGTGCCAGCAGCGAGCGGGAGAGAGAGACCCAGTACTTC. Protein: CASSERERETQYF.